These 32 T cell receptor beta chains share one sample of origin, sequenced in a study of blood T cell repertoires in COVID-19 (dated by TCRdb to 2018 to 2021). Libraries were built with the immunoSEQ multiplex PCR assay. TCRdb carries this immuneACCESS record with in-frame sequences only. Its versions omit some clonotypes, under half of them owing to an unresolved V gene in the studies checked, with the rest unexplained. Recorded for this sample are fewer than 200,000 clones; more than 75% of them occurred a single time. The top ten clones comprise around 4.8% of the sample. Sample: peripheral blood. Receptors originate from a man aged 18 to 30 with COVID-19, enrolled during active disease.

The rearrangement uses TRBV18 and TRBJ2-1; D is undetermined. CDR3 length equals 14 residues. Trimming took 8 bases from V and 4 from J, leaving 15 bases between them. Germline V lookup: CDR1 KGHSH, CDR2 LQKENI. CDR3 in amino acids: CASRPVGRYNEQFF. The CDR3 DNA follows: TGTGCCAGCCGACCCGTCGGCAGGTACAATGAGCAGTTCTTC.

The V and J genes are TRBV14 and TRBJ1-6; the D gene is possibly TRBD1 (6 bases). V shed 4 bases and J shed 3 bases, with 10 bases lying between them. CDR1 is SGHDN, CDR2 FVKESK, per germline. The CDR3 length is 15 residues. CDR3 amino acids: CASSLGHIYNSPLHF. Written as DNA, the CDR3 is TGTGCCAGCAGCCTGGGACATATCTATAATTCACCCCTCCACTTT. The full variable domain, in which reference TRBV14 and TRBJ1-6 provide the parts outside the CDR3, is EAGVTQFPSHSVIEKGQTVTLRCDPISGHDNLYWYRRVMGKEIKFLLHFVKESKQDESGMPNNRFLAERTGGTYSTLKVQPAELEDSGVYFCASSLGHIYNSPLHFGNGTRLTVT.

The chain uses TRBV28 and TRBJ1-4, with D uncertain. Looked up from germline, CDR1 is MDHEN and CDR2 is SYDVKM. This CDR3 region has 11 residues. V lost 5 bases, J lost 7 bases, and 5 bases lay in between. The CDR3 DNA is TGTGCCAGCAGTCCCTTTGAAAAACTGTTTTTT. Amino acid sequence: CASSPFEKLFF.

The genes are TRBV21-1 and TRBJ2-3; the table's D call, TRBD2, was not checked against the DNA. TRBV21-1 is deemed a pseudogene. The CDR3 spans 18 residues. CDR3 sequence: CASSKVRVTSGFTDTQYF. The DNA for the CDR3 is TGTGCCAGCAGCAAAGTTCGGGTGACTAGCGGGTTTACAGATACGCAGTATTTT.

The chain employs TRBV24-1 and TRBJ1-5; 10 positions agree with TRBD1. Trimming took 4 bases from V and 1 from J; bases not matched to a gene: 6. This CDR3 comprises 17 residues. Per germline, CDR1 KGHDR and CDR2 SFDVKD. This CDR3 is CATSESRTGGSNQPQHF. In nucleotides, the CDR3 is TGTGCCACCAGTGAATCTAGGACAGGGGGAAGCAATCAGCCCCAGCATTTT.

The chain couples TRBV24-1 to TRBJ2-1, with TRBD1 identical over 8 bases. The germline V gene has CDR1 KGHDR and CDR2 SFDVKD. Trimming took 0 bases from V and 7 from J; bases not matched to a gene: 4. This CDR3 has 15 amino acids. The CDR3 nucleotides are TGTGCCACCAGTGATTTGAGACAGGGGTGGAATGAGCAGTTCTTC. It is translated as CATSDLRQGWNEQFF.

V is TRBV29-1 and J is TRBJ1-1; D is unresolved. CDR1 and CDR2 from the germline V gene are SQVTM and ANQGSEA. The CDR3 loop spans 11 amino acids. The CDR3 spells CRYRRNTEAFF. CDR3 nucleotides: TGCAGATATCGGAGGAACACTGAAGCTTTCTTT.

The gene calls are TRBV7-9 and TRBJ1-6; perhaps TRBD1 as D (6 bases). The V gene's germline CDR1 is SEHNR and CDR2 FQNEAQ (reference sequence). The germline V and J ends were trimmed by 5 bases and 10 bases, with 24 bases remaining between them. CDR3 length: 17 amino acids. Here the CDR3 DNA reads TGTGCCAGCAGCGCCTTATCCTACAGGGAAGGAAGCTCACCCCTCCACTTT. Amino acid sequence: CASSALSYREGSSPLHF. Full variable domain (rest looked up from reference TRBV7-9 and TRBJ1-6): DTGVSQNPRHKITKRGQNVTFRCDPISEHNRLYWYRQTLGQGPEFLTYFQNEAQLEKSRLLSDRFSAERPKGSFSTLEIQRTEQGDSAMYLCASSALSYREGSSPLHFGNGTRLTVT.

This rearrangement joins TRBV30 to TRBJ2-3; possible D gene TRBD2, 6 bases. The V and J ends lost 4 bases and 2 bases respectively, with 10 bases between them. CDR1 GTSNPN and CDR2 SVGIG come from the germline V gene (reference sequence). This CDR3 is 13 amino acids long. CDR3 coding DNA: TGTGCCTGGATGGCTAGCGTCACAGATACGCAGTATTTT. Its protein product is CAWMASVTDTQYF.

J is TRBJ2-7 and V is TRBV7-9, with D perhaps matching TRBD2 (6 bases). V was trimmed by 1 base and J by 4 bases, leaving 17 bases between them. The CDR3 covers 16 residues. The V gene's germline CDR1 is SEHNR and CDR2 FQNEAQ (reference sequence). The CDR3 region is CASSLVSLGGLYEQYF. In nucleotides, the CDR3 is TGTGCCAGCAGCTTAGTTTCTCTAGGAGGGCTTTACGAGCAGTACTTC.

The V and J genes are TRBV4-3 and TRBJ1-5; tentatively, D is TRBD1 (6 bases). There are 18 residues in the CDR3. CDR1 is LGHNA, CDR2 YSLEER, per germline. With 0 bases removed from V and 5 bases from J, the gap between germline ends came to 20 bases. The chain's CDR3 is CASSQDWGMAGEHQPQHF. Here the CDR3 DNA reads TGCGCCAGCAGCCAAGATTGGGGAATGGCAGGGGAACATCAGCCCCAGCATTTT.

The rearrangement uses TRBV6-6 and TRBJ1-3; D may be TRBD1 (5 bases). Trimming removed 1 base from V and 1 base from J, with 8 bases in between. This CDR3 contains 15 residues. Germline CDR1 and CDR2: MNHNY and SVGAGI (reference sequence). The CDR3 region has the DNA TGTGCCAGCAGTTACTTCTCAGGGTCTGGAAACACCATATATTTT. Amino acids: CASSYFSGSGNTIYF.

V usage is TRBV29-1 and J usage is TRBJ2-1; D possibly corresponds to TRBD2 (6 bases). V gave up 7 bases and J gave up 6 bases, with 16 bases separating them. From germline, CDR1 is SQVTM and CDR2 ANQGSEA. The CDR3 is made up of 13 amino acids. In DNA, the CDR3 is TGCAGCGCAGAAGGGACTTCTGGCAATGAGCAGTTCTTC. It specifies CSAEGTSGNEQFF.

The chain joins TRBV5-6 to TRBJ2-7, with 7 nucleotides matching TRBD1. This CDR3 contains 14 residues. CDR1 is SGHDT, CDR2 YYEEEE, per germline. CDR3 nucleotide sequence: TGTGCAGACCCCTGGACAGGTCGGGCCTACGAGCAGTACTTC. Its protein is CADPWTGRAYEQYF.

The chain joins TRBV29-1 to TRBJ1-2; 9 bases are a match to TRBD1. Trimming took 5 bases from V and 3 from J; bases not matched to a gene: 10. Germline CDR1 and CDR2: SQVTM and ANQGSEA. The CDR3 has 15 amino acids. This chain's CDR3 is CSVPAKTGGHYGYTF. The CDR3 DNA sequence: TGCAGCGTTCCGGCGAAAACAGGGGGCCACTATGGCTACACCTTC.

The chain uses TRBV19 and TRBJ1-1; 9 nucleotides align to TRBD1. The J segment lost 1 base and the V segment lost 6 bases, leaving 3 bases of the junction unmatched. Germline V lookup: CDR1 LNHDA, CDR2 SQIVND (reference sequence). The length of the CDR3 is 14 residues. The CDR3 region has the DNA TGTGCCAGTAGGGACAGGGGTTGGAACACTGAAGCTTTCTTT. Translated: CASRDRGWNTEAFF. The full variable domain, rest sourced from reference TRBV19 and TRBJ1-1, is DGGITQSPKYLFRKEGQNVTLSCEQNLNHDAMYWYRQDPGQGLRLIYYSQIVNDFQKGDIAEGYSVSREKKESFPLTVTSAQKNPTAFYLCASRDRGWNTEAFFGQGTRLTVV.

The chain couples TRBV28 to TRBJ1-1; D is ambiguous. Trimming pared 3 bases from V and 4 bases from J, leaving 9 bases between. This CDR3 has 13 amino acids. Germline CDR1 is MDHEN and CDR2 is SYDVKM. DNA of the CDR3: TGTGCCAGCAGTTTGACCGGGGTCACTGAAGCTTTCTTT. It translates to CASSLTGVTEAFF. Complete variable domain (other parts from reference TRBV28 and TRBJ1-1): DVKVTQSSRYLVKRTGEKVFLECVQDMDHENMFWYRQDPGLGLRLIYFSYDVKMKEKGDIPEGYSVSREKKERFSLILESASTNQTSMYLCASSLTGVTEAFFGQGTRLTVV.

The rearrangement joins TRBV14 to TRBJ2-2, with TRBD1 identical over 7 bases. CDR3 length equals 15 residues. V shed 8 bases and J 5 bases; nucleotides not matched to a gene: 11. Germline CDR1 is SGHDN and CDR2 is FVKESK. Here the CDR3 DNA reads TGTGCCAGCCACCCGCAGGGGGTCGGGACCGGGGAGCTGTTTTTT. Protein: CASHPQGVGTGELFF.

The V call is TRBV5-1, the J call TRBJ2-3; 10 bases are shared with TRBD2. This CDR3 is 15 amino acids long. The germline CDR1 and CDR2 sequences are SGHRS and YFSETQ. Losses at the gene ends were 4 bases for V and 2 bases for J; bases not matched to a gene: 4. The CDR3 loop is CASSPSGSITDTQYF. For the CDR3, the DNA is TGCGCCAGCAGCCCTAGCGGGAGCATCACAGATACGCAGTATTTT.

The chain recombines TRBV30 with TRBJ1-6; 7 bases fit TRBD1. The V gene end was trimmed by 7 bases and the J gene end by 5 bases; junction bases not matched to a gene: 5. This CDR3 has 13 amino acids. Germline V gene data show CDR1 as GTSNPN and CDR2 as SVGIG (reference sequence). CDR3 sequence (DNA): TGTGCCTCAACCACAGGGGATAATTCACCCCTCCACTTT. Protein product: CASTTGDNSPLHF. The variable domain in full, completed from reference TRBV30 and TRBJ1-6, reads SQTIHQWPATLVQPVGSPLSLECTVEGTSNPNLYWYRQAAGRGLQLLFYSVGIGQISSEVPQNLSASRPQDRQFILSSKKLLLSDSGFYLCASTTGDNSPLHFGNGTRLTVT.

The rearrangement joins TRBV4-3 to TRBJ2-7, with 12 nucleotides matching TRBD2. This CDR3 is 16 amino acids long. Trimming took 2 bases from V and 2 from J; bases not matched to a gene: 4. The germline gives CDR1 LGHNA, CDR2 YSLEER. For the CDR3, the DNA is TGCGCCAGCAGCCAAAGTCGGACTAGCGGGGCCTACGAGCAGTACTTC. The encoded protein is CASSQSRTSGAYEQYF.

The CDR3 spells CASNPGGNEKLFF. CDR3 DNA: TGTGCCAGCAACCCAGGGGGTAATGAAAAACTGTTTTTT. The rearrangement uses TRBV28 and TRBJ1-4; 7 nucleotides match TRBD1. V lost 7 bases to trimming and J lost 4 bases; unmatched junction nucleotides: 3. The CDR3 is made up of 13 amino acids. The germline V gene has CDR1 MDHEN and CDR2 SYDVKM.

This chain uses TRBV11-2 with TRBJ2-7; maybe TRBD1 (6 bases). The V and J ends lost 0 bases and 0 bases respectively, with 9 bases between them. CDR3 length: 15 amino acids. The V gene's germline CDR1 is SGHAT and CDR2 FQNNGV. Here the CDR3 reads CASSLERGSSYEQYF. The DNA for the CDR3 is TGTGCCAGCAGCTTAGAAAGGGGGAGCTCCTACGAGCAGTACTTC.

This clone was seen more than once but under ten times. CDR3: CASSEGPGVLEPQHF. The CDR3 DNA follows: TGTGCCAGCAGTGAAGGCCCAGGGGTTTTGGAGCCCCAGCATTTT. This chain connects TRBV2 to TRBJ1-5, with D possibly TRBD1 on 6 matching bases. V shed 1 base and J shed 8 bases, with 15 bases lying between them. From germline, CDR1 is SNHLY and CDR2 FYNNEI. The CDR3 is 15 residues long.

The gene calls are TRBV5-1 and TRBJ1-2; 8 nucleotides agree with TRBD1. The CDR3 has 18 amino acids. Germline V gives CDR1 SGHRS, CDR2 YFSETQ. With V trimmed by 0 bases and J by 4 bases, 14 bases remained unmatched. The CDR3 coding sequence is TGCGCCAGCAGCTTGGTTCCCTGGACAGGGAGGAAGTTCTATGGCTACACCTTC. Translated, it gives CASSLVPWTGRKFYGYTF. The full variable domain, completed using reference TRBV5-1 and TRBJ1-2, is KAGVTQTPRYLIKTRGQQVTLSCSPISGHRSVSWYQQTPGQGLQFLFEYFSETQRNKGNFPGRFSGRQFSNSRSEMNVSTLELGDSALYLCASSLVPWTGRKFYGYTFGSGTRLTVV.

This chain joins TRBV9 and TRBJ1-3; no firm D call. Germline-derived CDR1 and CDR2 are SGDLS and YYNGEE. The CDR3 has 15 amino acids. The ends were cut back, 4 bases at V and 0 bases at J, with 11 bases in the middle. CDR3 DNA: TGTGCCAGCAGCCCCCGGGAGTACTCTGGAAACACCATATATTTT. Residues: CASSPREYSGNTIYF.

This rearrangement joins TRBV11-2 to TRBJ2-7; D might be TRBD1 (5 bases). The CDR3 loop spans 12 amino acids. Germline V lookup: CDR1 SGHAT, CDR2 FQNNGV. Between the trimmed V and J ends, which lost 5 bases and 4 bases, there was a span of 9 bases. For the CDR3, the DNA is TGTGCCAGCAGCGCCCCAGGGTACGAGCAGTACTTC. Amino acids: CASSAPGYEQYF.

V gene TRBV5-1 combines with J gene TRBJ2-7, with D possibly TRBD2 on 5 matching bases. CDR1 is SGHRS, CDR2 YFSETQ, per germline. The CDR3 has 11 amino acids. V shed 4 bases and J shed 7 bases, with 9 bases lying between them. Here the CDR3 reads CASSRGPEQYF. The CDR3 DNA follows: TGCGCCAGCAGCCGCGGGCCTGAGCAGTACTTC.

This chain joins TRBV7-2 and TRBJ1-2, with 7 bases aligning to TRBD1. This CDR3 comprises 14 residues. Germline V gene data show CDR1 as SGHTA and CDR2 as FQGNSA. Unmatched junction bases numbered 4, after V lost 1 base and J lost 5 bases. The CDR3 loop is CASSLGGQSYGYTF. CDR3 DNA: TGTGCCAGCAGCTTAGGGGGACAGTCATATGGCTACACCTTC.

V usage is TRBV30 and J usage is TRBJ1-1; no clear D gene. The CDR3 is 14 amino acids. From germline, CDR1 is GTSNPN and CDR2 SVGIG (reference sequence). Trimming shortened V by 5 bases and J by 0 bases, and 13 bases separated the two germline ends. CDR3 loop: CAWGSRAMNTEAFF. In DNA, the CDR3 is TGTGCCTGGGGCTCGAGGGCCATGAACACTGAAGCTTTCTTT.

V and J are TRBV7-9 and TRBJ2-1; TRBD2 matches 9 bases. The CDR3 runs to 16 residues. Germline assignment: CDR1 SEHNR and CDR2 FQNEAQ (reference sequence). The J segment lost 2 bases and the V segment lost 6 bases, leaving 8 bases of the junction unmatched. The CDR3 DNA sequence: TGTGCCAGCAGGCCAACTTTAGCGGGAGCCTACAATGAGCAGTTCTTC. Amino acid sequence: CASRPTLAGAYNEQFF.

The V gene is TRBV5-1, the J gene TRBJ2-7, with 10 bases aligning to TRBD1. This CDR3 is built from 15 residues. Germline values: CDR1 SGHRS, CDR2 YFSETQ. J lost 4 bases, V lost 3 bases, and 7 bases had no gene match. The CDR3 DNA reads as TGCGCCAGCAGCTCCGACGGGACAGGGGATTACGAGCAGTACTTC. Its protein product is CASSSDGTGDYEQYF.